This entry is about one T cell receptor (beta chain). What this receptor recognizes is not known. Base qualities are not provided; no much larger clone lies one nucleotide away. Whole blood was collected in K2EDTA tubes by collaborating institutions according to the institutions' own protocols. For TCRbeta analysis, collaborator samples were shipped as frozen whole blood, as isolated PBMCs, or as DNA extracted from either sample type. These data come from a study of blood T cell repertoires in COVID-19 (dated by TCRdb to 2018 to 2020). Looking at the study overall: Samples covering the acute and convalescent phases of COVID-19 were provided by collaborators in the United States, Italy and Spain. The material from the prospective study consisted of cDNA or gDNA derived from T cells, B-cell-depleted T cells, or PBMCs. Deeply sampled blood TCRbeta repertoires from subjects exposed to, actively infected with, or recovered from COVID-19 were included in the dataset. A freely available public database, intended as a resource for researchers studying the immune response to SARS-CoV-2, is where the repertoires were released. Samples came from the ongoing ImmuneRACE study (first 160 participants) plus 1,254 subjects from 6 global collaborators. Nearly every sample came with metadata listing a de-identified subject ID, COVID-19 status, age in years and sex. Where HLA class I and class II types were available, the types were taken from metadata supplied by the sample provider, not from assay-based typing. General study outcomes and caveats: How much clinical and demographic metadata was included differed by source and by participant, and the metadata was provided uncurated.

The immunoSEQ Assay, a bias-controlled multiplex PCR, was used to amplify TCRbeta CDR3 regions from genomic DNA. Per the authors' processing: The number of nucleated cells in each sample was estimated from the amplification of reference gene primers within the assay. Sequence reads were collapsed and filtered to measure the absolute abundance of every unique TCRbeta CDR3 rearrangement. For each sample, productive Simpson clonality was calculated by taking the square root of Simpson's diversity index across productive rearrangements. Here the immuneACCESS table is served through TCRdb, limited to in-frame sequences with V and J called. Missing clones are a known gap in these copies; in checked studies unresolved V genes cover under half, and the rest lacks a known reason. For V, J and clone size, that table is used; D and trimming come from the DNA. Within this sample are around 60,000 clones, with around 77% of them counted one time only. The ten largest clones capture about 22% of the sample.

The sample was peripheral blood. The source of this sequence is a man older than 75 with active or convalescent COVID-19.

The DNA sequence is TGCAGCGGGAAGGCTAGCGGGTACAATGAGCAGTTCTTC. This is translated as CSGKASGYNEQFF. The chain is assembled from TRBV29-1 and TRBJ2-1, with 8 bases aligning to TRBD2. Trimming leaves V shorter by 7 bases and J shorter by 4 bases, with the junction holding 6 bases beyond the gene matches. The CDR3 spans 13 residues, from the cysteine through the phenylalanine. Of all the DNA, just the CDR3 is kept, 39 bases in frame from base 1. Taken from the germline V gene, the CDR1 and CDR2 loops are SQVTM and ANQGSEA.